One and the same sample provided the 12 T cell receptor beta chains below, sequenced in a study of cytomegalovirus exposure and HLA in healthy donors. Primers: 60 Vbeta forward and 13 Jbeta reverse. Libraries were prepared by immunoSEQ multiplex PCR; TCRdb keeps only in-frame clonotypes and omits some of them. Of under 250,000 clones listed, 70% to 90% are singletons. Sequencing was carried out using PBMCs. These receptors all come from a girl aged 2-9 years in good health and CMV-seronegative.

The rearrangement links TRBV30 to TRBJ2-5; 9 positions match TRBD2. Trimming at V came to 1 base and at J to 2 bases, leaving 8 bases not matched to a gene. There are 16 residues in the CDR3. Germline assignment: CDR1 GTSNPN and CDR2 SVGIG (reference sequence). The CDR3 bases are TGTGCCTGGAGTGGGGGCGCCGCGGGGGGGCAAGAGACCCAGTACTTC. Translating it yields CAWSGGAAGGQETQYF.

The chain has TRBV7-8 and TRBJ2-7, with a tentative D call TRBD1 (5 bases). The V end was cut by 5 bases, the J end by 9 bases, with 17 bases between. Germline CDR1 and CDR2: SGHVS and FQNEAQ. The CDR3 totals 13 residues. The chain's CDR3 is CASSPAGLSWQYF. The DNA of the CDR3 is TGTGCCAGCAGCCCAGCAGGGCTCTCCTGGCAGTACTTC.

In nucleotides, the CDR3 is TGTGCCAGCAGCCTTCGCAGCGGAGCCCAGTACTTC. This gives the protein CASSLRSGAQYF. V is TRBV5-8 and J is TRBJ2-5, with D perhaps TRBD2 (5 bases). V lost 4 bases, J lost 9 bases, and 13 bases lay in between. The CDR3 is 12 residues long. Germline V gene data show CDR1 as SGHTS and CDR2 as YDEGEE.

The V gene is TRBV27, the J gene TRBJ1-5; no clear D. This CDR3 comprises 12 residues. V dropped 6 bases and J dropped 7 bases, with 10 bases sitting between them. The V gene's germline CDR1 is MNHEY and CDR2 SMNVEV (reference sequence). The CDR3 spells CASRRGDQPQHF. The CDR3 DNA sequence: TGTGCCAGCAGGCGGGGAGACCAGCCCCAGCATTTT.

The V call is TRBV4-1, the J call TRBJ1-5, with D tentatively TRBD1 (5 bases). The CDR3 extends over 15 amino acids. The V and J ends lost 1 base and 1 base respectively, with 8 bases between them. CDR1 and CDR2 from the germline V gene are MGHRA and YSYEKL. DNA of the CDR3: TGCGCCAGCAGCCAAGCGGGGGAAAGCAATCAGCCCCAGCATTTT. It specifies CASSQAGESNQPQHF.

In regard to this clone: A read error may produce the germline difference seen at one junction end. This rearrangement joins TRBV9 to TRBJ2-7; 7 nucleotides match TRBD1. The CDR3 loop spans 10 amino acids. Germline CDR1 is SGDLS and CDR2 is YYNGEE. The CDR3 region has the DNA TGTGCCAGCAGCGGGGACAGACTCAGATTC. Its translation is CASSGDRLRF.

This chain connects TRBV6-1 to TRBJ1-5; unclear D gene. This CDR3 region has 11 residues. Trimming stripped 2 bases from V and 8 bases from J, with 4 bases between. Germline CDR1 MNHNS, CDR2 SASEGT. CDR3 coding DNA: TGTGCCAGCAGTGAACGAGAGCCCCAGCATTTT. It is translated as CASSEREPQHF.

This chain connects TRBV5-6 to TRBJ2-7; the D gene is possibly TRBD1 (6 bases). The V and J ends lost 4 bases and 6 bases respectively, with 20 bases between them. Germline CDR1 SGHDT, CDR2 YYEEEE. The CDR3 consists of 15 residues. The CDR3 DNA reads TGTGCCAGCAGCCGGGGCAGGGGCTACTCGCGCGAGCAGTACTTC. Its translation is CASSRGRGYSREQYF.

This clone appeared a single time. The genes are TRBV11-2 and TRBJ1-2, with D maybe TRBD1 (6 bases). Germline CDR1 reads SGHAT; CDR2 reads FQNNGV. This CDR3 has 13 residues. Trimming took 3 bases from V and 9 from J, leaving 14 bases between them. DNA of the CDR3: TGTGCCAGCAGCTTCGGAGCGGGGGCGAGCTACACCTTC. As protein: CASSFGAGASYTF.

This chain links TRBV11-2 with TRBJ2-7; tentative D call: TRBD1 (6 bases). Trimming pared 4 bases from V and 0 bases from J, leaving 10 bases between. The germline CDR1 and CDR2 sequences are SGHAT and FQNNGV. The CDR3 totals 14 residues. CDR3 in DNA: TGTGCCAGCAGCTCAGACAGGCCCTCCTACGAGCAGTACTTC. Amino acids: CASSSDRPSYEQYF.

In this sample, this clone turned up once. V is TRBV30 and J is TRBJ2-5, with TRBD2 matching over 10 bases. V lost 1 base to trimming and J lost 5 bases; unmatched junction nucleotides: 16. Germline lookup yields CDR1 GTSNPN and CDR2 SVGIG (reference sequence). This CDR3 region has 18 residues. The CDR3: CAWSEPQALAGIKETQYF. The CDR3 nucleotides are TGTGCCTGGAGTGAACCGCAGGCACTAGCGGGGATCAAGGAGACCCAGTACTTC. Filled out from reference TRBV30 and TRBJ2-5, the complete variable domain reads SQTIHQWPATLVQPVGSPLSLECTVEGTSNPNLYWYRQAAGRGLQLLFYSVGIGQISSEVPQNLSASRPQDRQFILSSKKLLLSDSGFYLCAWSEPQALAGIKETQYFGPGTRLLVL.

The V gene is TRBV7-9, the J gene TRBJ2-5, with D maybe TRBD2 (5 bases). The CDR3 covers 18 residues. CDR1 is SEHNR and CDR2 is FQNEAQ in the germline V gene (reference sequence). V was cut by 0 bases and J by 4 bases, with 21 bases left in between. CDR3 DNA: TGTGCCAGCAGCTTAGCTGTCGTTCGAGAGGGCCGCGGAGAGACCCAGTACTTC. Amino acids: CASSLAVVREGRGETQYF.